This T cell receptor beta chain was profiled in a study of tumor-infiltrating lymphocytes in primary liver carcinoma. Study-level background: Tumor staging was T1-T3 N0M0; sizes spanned about 4.2 to 10 cm across.

Findings and limits, study-wide: Between tumor regions, pairs overlapped more than tumor-adjacent and tumor-blood pairs did.

A constant-region primer served to make TCR beta cDNA from about 0.45 ug total RNA. ARM-PCR was slightly modified, and three nested multiplex PCR rounds with it gave rise to the TCR beta libraries. Each of the first two PCR rounds ran approximately 10 cycles with TRBV1-TRBV30 forward and C-beta reverse primers. TCRdb re-called the multiplex PCR reads with MiXCR, one entry per CDR3 protein. Of roughly 91,000 distinct CDR3 sequences in the sample, 69% were seen once. Extraction of RNA together with DNA used 20-30 mg of unsorted bulk tissue. Patients showed chronic HBV infection and an absence of prior treatment. In regard to this clonotype: Its target is not known. Germline is not matched at one junction end, which may reflect a read error.

Germline values: CDR1 SGHAT, CDR2 FQNNGV. CDR3 size: 15 residues. The chain couples TRBV11-2 to TRBJ2-2, with D perhaps TRBD2 (6 bases). This clonotype was sampled from a woman aged 60-75 years with primary liver carcinoma and hepatitis B virus infection. Sequences were obtained from liver tumor tissue from sampling region 5. Documented subset: tumor region T5, tumor centre. CDR3 nucleotide sequence: TGTGCCAGCAGCATTACTAGAGCGAGCACCGGGGGGCTGTTTTTT. Its protein is CASSITRASTGGLFF.